The 2 T cell receptor beta chains below come from one sample, sequenced in a study of blood T cells in healthy people across ages. Then a second PCR, running about 6 to 12 cycles, was carried out with a sample-barcoded 5' primer and a J-beta primer mix. TCRdb re-called the 5' RACE reads with MiXCR, one entry per CDR3 protein. The sample holds about 750,000 distinct CDR3 sequences; 40% to 65% are singletons and the top ten take about 42%. Sequenced material: blood. The receptors derive from a man older than 75 in good health.

This chain joins TRBV7-9 and TRBJ2-1, with D hard to call. TRBJ2-7 explains the end of the DNA better; the J call may be wrong. Per the germline V gene, CDR1 is SEHNR and CDR2 is FQNEAQ (reference sequence). The CDR3 is made up of 14 amino acids. The CDR3 DNA is TGTGCCAGCAGCTTAGCACAGTCCTACAATGAGCAGTACTTC. It specifies CASSLAQSYNEQYF.

The chain couples TRBV6-5 to TRBJ2-5; D unresolved. Germline V CDR1 and CDR2: MNHEY, SVGAGI. V shed 2 bases and J shed 11 bases, with 24 bases lying between them. There are 16 residues in the CDR3. The CDR3 is CASSYLVGFSYNEQYF. CDR3 DNA: TGTGCCAGCAGTTACCTAGTGGGATTCTCCTACAATGAGCAGTACTTC.